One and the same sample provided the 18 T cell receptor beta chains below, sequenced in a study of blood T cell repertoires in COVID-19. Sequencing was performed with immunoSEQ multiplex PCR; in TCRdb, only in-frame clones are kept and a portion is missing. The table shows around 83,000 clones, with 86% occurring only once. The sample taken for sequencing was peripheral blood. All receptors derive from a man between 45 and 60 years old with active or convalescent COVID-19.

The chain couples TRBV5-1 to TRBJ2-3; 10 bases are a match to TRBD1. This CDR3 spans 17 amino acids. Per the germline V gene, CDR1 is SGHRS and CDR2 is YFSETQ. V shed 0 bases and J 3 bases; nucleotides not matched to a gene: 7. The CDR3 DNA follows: TGCGCCAGCAGCTTGGGGAACCGGGACAGGGGTACAGATACGCAGTATTTT. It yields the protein CASSLGNRDRGTDTQYF.

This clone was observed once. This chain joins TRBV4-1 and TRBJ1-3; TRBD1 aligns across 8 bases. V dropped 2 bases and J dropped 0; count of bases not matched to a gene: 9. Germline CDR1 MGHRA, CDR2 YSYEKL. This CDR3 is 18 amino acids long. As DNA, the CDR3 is TGCGCCAGCAGCCAAACCCGAGGGACAGGCGGCTCTGGAAACACCATATATTTT. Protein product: CASSQTRGTGGSGNTIYF.

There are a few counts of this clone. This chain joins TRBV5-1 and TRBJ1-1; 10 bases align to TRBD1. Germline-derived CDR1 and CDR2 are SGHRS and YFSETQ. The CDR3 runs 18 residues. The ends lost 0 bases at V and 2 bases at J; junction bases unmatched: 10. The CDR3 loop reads CASSLGFRDRGINTEAFF. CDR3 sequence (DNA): TGCGCCAGCAGCTTGGGCTTCCGGGACAGGGGAATAAACACTGAAGCTTTCTTT. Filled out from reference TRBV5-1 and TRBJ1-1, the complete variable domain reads KAGVTQTPRYLIKTRGQQVTLSCSPISGHRSVSWYQQTPGQGLQFLFEYFSETQRNKGNFPGRFSGRQFSNSRSEMNVSTLELGDSALYLCASSLGFRDRGINTEAFFGQGTRLTVV.

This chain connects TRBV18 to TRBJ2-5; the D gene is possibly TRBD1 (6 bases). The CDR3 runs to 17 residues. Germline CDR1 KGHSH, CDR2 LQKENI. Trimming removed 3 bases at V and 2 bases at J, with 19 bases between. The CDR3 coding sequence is TGTGCCAGCTCACCCCCGACAGGCCAAAACCCTCAAGAGACCCAGTACTTC. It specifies CASSPPTGQNPQETQYF. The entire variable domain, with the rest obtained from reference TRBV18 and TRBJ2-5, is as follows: NAGVMQNPRHLVRRRGQEARLRCSPMKGHSHVYWYRQLPEEGLKFMVYLQKENIIDESGMPKERFSAEFPKEGPSILRIQQVVRGDSAAYFCASSPPTGQNPQETQYFGPGTRLLVL.

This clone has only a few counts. CDR3 residues: CASSPGGPNTGELFF. The CDR3 nucleotides are TGTGCCAGCAGCCCAGGGGGGCCGAACACCGGGGAGCTGTTTTTT. The chain links TRBV7-7 to TRBJ2-2; D might be TRBD1 (7 bases). There are 15 residues in the CDR3. CDR1 is SSHAT, CDR2 FNYEAQ, per germline (reference sequence). V gave up 5 bases and J gave up 0 bases, with 10 bases separating them.

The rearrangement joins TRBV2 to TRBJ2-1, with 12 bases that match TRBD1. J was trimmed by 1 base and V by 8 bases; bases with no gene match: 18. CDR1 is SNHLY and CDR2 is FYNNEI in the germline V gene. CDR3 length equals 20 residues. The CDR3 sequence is CASLYRTGTGGGRSYNEQFF. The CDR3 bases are TGTGCCAGCCTCTACCGAACCGGGACAGGGGGCGGGAGGTCCTACAATGAGCAGTTCTTC.

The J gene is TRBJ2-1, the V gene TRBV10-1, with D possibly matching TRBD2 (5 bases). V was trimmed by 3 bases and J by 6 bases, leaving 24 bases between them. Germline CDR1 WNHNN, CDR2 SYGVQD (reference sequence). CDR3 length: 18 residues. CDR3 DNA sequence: TGCGCCAGCAGTGAATTTATTAGCGAGACCTCCCCGAGCAATGAGCAGTTCTTC. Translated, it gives CASSEFISETSPSNEQFF.

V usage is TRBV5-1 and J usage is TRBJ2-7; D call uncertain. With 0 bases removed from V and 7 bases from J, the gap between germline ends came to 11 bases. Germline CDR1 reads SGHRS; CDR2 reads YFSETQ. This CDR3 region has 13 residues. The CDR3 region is CASSLVWLAEQYF. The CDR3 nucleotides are TGCGCCAGCAGCTTGGTGTGGTTAGCAGAGCAGTACTTC.

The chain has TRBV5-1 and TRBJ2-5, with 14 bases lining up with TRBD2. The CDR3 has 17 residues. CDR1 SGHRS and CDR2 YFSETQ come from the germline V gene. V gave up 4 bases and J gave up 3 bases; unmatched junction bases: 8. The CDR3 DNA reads TGCGCCAGCAGCGTGACCCCGACTAGCGGGAGGGAAGAGACCCAGTACTTC. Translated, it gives CASSVTPTSGREETQYF.

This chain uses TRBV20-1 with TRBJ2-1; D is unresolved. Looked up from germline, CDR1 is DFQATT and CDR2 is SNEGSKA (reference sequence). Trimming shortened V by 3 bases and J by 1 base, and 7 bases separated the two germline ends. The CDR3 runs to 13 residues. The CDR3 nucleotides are TGCAGTGCTAGTCCAGCGTCCTACAATGAGCAGTTCTTC. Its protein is CSASPASYNEQFF.

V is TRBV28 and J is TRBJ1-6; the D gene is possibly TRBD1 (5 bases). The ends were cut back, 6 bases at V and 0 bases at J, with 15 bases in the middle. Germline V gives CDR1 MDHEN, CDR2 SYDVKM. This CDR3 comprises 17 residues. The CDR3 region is CASRAAGGSSYNSPLHF. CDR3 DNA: TGTGCCAGCAGAGCAGCCGGGGGGAGCTCCTATAATTCACCCCTCCACTTT. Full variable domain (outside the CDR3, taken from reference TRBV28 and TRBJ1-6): DVKVTQSSRYLVKRTGEKVFLECVQDMDHENMFWYRQDPGLGLRLIYFSYDVKMKEKGDIPEGYSVSREKKERFSLILESASTNQTSMYLCASRAAGGSSYNSPLHFGNGTRLTVT.

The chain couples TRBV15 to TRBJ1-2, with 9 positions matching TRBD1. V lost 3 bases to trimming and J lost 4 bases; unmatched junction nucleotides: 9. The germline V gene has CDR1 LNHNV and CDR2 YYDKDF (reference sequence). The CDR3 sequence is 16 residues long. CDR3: CATSSLGTGNGYGYTF. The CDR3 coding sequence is TGTGCCACCAGCAGCCTCGGGACAGGGAATGGCTATGGCTACACCTTC.

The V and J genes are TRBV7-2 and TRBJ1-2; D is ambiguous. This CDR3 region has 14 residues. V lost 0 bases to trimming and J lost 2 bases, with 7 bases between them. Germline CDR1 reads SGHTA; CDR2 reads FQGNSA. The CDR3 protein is CASSLALTNYGYTF. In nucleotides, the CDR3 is TGTGCCAGCAGCTTAGCTTTAACAAACTATGGCTACACCTTC.

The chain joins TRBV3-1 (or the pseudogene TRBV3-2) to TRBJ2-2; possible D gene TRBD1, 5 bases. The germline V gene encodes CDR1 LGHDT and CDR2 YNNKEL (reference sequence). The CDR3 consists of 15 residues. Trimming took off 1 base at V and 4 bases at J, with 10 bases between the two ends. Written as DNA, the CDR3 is TGTGCCAGCAGCCAAGGACAGCCGGGCACCGGGGAGCTGTTTTTT. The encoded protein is CASSQGQPGTGELFF.

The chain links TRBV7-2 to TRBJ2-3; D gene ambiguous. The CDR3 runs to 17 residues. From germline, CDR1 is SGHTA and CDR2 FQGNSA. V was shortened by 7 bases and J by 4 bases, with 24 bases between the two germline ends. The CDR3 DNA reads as TGTGCCAGCACCCCTCAGTTTAGTGGGCGATCGGCAGATACGCAGTATTTT. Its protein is CASTPQFSGRSADTQYF.

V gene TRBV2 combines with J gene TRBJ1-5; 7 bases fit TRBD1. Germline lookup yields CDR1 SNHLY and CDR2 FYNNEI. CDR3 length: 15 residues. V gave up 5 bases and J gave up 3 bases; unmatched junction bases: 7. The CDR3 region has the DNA TGTGCCAGCAGTCCAACAGGGGTTGCCAATCAGCCCCAGCATTTT. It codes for CASSPTGVANQPQHF.

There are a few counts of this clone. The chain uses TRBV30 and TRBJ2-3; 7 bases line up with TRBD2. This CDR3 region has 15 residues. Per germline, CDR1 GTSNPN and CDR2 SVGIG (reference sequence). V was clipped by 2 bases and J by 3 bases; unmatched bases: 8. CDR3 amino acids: CAWSPSGKGTDTQYF. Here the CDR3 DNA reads TGTGCCTGGAGTCCCAGCGGGAAGGGAACAGATACGCAGTATTTT.

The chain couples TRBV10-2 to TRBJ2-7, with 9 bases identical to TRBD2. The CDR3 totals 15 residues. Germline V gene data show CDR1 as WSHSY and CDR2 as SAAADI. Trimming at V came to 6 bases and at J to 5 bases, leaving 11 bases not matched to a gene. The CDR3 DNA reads TGCGCCAGCAGAGATCTTGGCGGGGGGGGGCACGAGCAGTACTTC. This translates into CASRDLGGGGHEQYF.